The present T cell receptor beta chain was sequenced within a study of preoperative IRX-2 immunotherapy in early breast cancer. The data were produced by immunoSEQ multiplex PCR, yet TCRdb's version contains in-frame clones alone and is incomplete. The sample has about 98,000 clones, about nine tenths seen once. As to treatment: preoperative locoregional IRX-2 cytokine immunotherapy. This phase Ib study tested locoregional IRX-2 cytokine immunotherapy given before surgery. Germline V gives CDR1 MDHEN, CDR2 SYDVKM. This CDR3 spans 15 amino acids. The V and J ends lost 5 bases and 0 bases respectively, with 13 bases between them.

The sequences come from tumor tissue, collected after IRX-2 immunotherapy. The sequence was obtained from a human donor with breast cancer. The V and J genes are TRBV28 and TRBJ1-2; D possibly corresponds to TRBD1 (5 bases). For the CDR3, the DNA is TGTGCCAGCAGTCTGGACACCAGCTCTAACTATGGCTACACCTTC. Residues: CASSLDTSSNYGYTF.